Shown below are 5 T cell receptor beta chains from a single sample sequenced in a study of shared clonotypes between healthy human individuals. Assay: immunoSEQ multiplex PCR; the TCRdb copy retains only in-frame clones and omits some. The table has a few million clones, 85% to 95% seen once. Sequenced: naive CD4+ T cells sorted from blood. Subset meaning: CD45RA+ positively selected. The receptors shown here come from a man aged 18 to 35 in good health.

This chain connects TRBV5-1 to TRBJ1-4; 7 bases fit TRBD1. The V segment lost 4 bases and the J segment 4 bases; nucleotides outside the gene matches: 7. The CDR3 is 15 residues long. The germline V gene has CDR1 SGHRS and CDR2 YFSETQ. CDR3: CASSERQGYNEKLFF. The CDR3 region has the DNA TGCGCCAGCAGCGAACGACAGGGCTATAATGAAAAACTGTTTTTT.

This chain joins TRBV7-2 and TRBJ1-6; maybe TRBD1 (6 bases). The V gene lost 6 bases and the J gene lost 12 bases, with 24 bases spanning the gap. CDR1 and CDR2 from the germline V gene are SGHTA and FQGNSA. The CDR3 is 16 residues long. As DNA, the CDR3 is TGTGCCAGCAGTTCGGGGGGACCTGCGGGGGCCAAACCCCTCCACTTT. It codes for CASSSGGPAGAKPLHF.

The chain recombines TRBV27 with TRBJ2-1; D may be TRBD2 (5 bases). The CDR3 totals 13 residues. V was clipped by 2 bases and J by 7 bases, with 9 bases between them. CDR1 is MNHEY and CDR2 is SMNVEV in the germline V gene (reference sequence). CDR3 coding DNA: TGTGCCAGCAGTTTAGTCTGGGAGAATGAGCAGTTCTTC. Residues: CASSLVWENEQFF.

The rearrangement links TRBV5-6 to TRBJ1-2; a weak D match, TRBD1 (6 bases). This CDR3 has 14 residues. Trimming removed 5 bases from V and 0 bases from J, with 11 bases in between. Germline V lookup: CDR1 SGHDT, CDR2 YYEEEE. CDR3 DNA sequence: TGTGCCAGCAGAGCCGGGACAACTAACTATGGCTACACCTTC. Translated, it gives CASRAGTTNYGYTF.

The chain carries TRBV7-2 and TRBJ2-1; D unclear. V was shortened by 0 bases and J by 4 bases, with 10 bases between the two germline ends. Germline loops: CDR1 SGHTA, CDR2 FQGNSA. The CDR3 spans 15 residues. The CDR3 DNA is TGTGCCAGCAGCTTAGCGTTTGGACCATACAATGAGCAGTTCTTC. It yields the protein CASSLAFGPYNEQFF.